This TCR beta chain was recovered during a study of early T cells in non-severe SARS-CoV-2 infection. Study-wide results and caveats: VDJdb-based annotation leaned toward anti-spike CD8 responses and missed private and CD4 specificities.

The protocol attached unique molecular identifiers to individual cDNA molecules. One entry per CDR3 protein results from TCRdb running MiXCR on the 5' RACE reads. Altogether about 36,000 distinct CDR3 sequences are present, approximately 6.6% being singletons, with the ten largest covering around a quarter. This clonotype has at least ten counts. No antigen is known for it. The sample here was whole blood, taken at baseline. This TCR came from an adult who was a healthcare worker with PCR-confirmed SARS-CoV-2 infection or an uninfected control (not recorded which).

The CDR3 bases are TGTGCCAGCAGTTCCGGGACAGGGGTTTACTCACCCCTCCACTTT. It is translated as CASSSGTGVYSPLHF. The chain employs TRBV6-6 and TRBJ1-6; 10 nucleotides align to TRBD1. The germline V gene has CDR1 MNHNY and CDR2 SVGAGI (reference sequence). With V trimmed by 4 bases and J by 10 bases, 7 bases remained unmatched. CDR3 length: 15 residues.